Each of the 13 T cell receptor beta chains below was sequenced from the same sample in a study of T cell responses to AZD1222 COVID-19 vaccine. The table came from immunoSEQ multiplex PCR; TCRdb's copy has only in-frame clones and leaves some out. The sample has 150,000 to 200,000 clones, approximately 95% seen once. Sequenced material: peripheral blood, taken 28 days after the second dose of the MenACWY control vaccine. All receptors derive from an adult who received the MenACWY meningococcal vaccine as a control.

The V and J genes are TRBV9 and TRBJ2-3; 9 bases are a match to TRBD2. In germline, CDR1 is SGDLS, CDR2 YYNGEE. This CDR3 spans 15 amino acids. Trimming cost V 4 bases and J 4 bases; bases outside gene matches: 7. This CDR3 is CASSRARGGADTQYF. The CDR3 bases are TGTGCCAGCAGCCGCGCGCGGGGGGGGGCAGATACGCAGTATTTT.

The rearrangement joins TRBV11-2 to TRBJ1-2; D ambiguous. The germline V and J ends were trimmed by 0 bases and 2 bases, with 10 bases remaining between them. The CDR3 sequence is 15 residues long. Germline V lookup: CDR1 SGHAT, CDR2 FQNNGV. The CDR3 spells CASSLEAYSNYGYTF. In nucleotides, the CDR3 is TGTGCCAGCAGCTTAGAGGCTTACTCGAACTATGGCTACACCTTC.

The rearrangement joins TRBV7-2 to TRBJ1-6; D gene ambiguous. V was cut by 1 base and J by 4 bases, with 8 bases left in between. Germline V CDR1 and CDR2: SGHTA, FQGNSA. The CDR3 is 15 amino acids. In nucleotides, the CDR3 is TGTGCCAGCAGCTTAGTAAACCCTTATAATTCACCCCTCCACTTT. Amino acids: CASSLVNPYNSPLHF.

The CDR3 DNA follows: TGTGCCATCAGTGAGATTCAGGGGGAACCCCAGCATTTT. It specifies CAISEIQGEPQHF. The chain recombines TRBV10-3 with TRBJ1-5; 7 bases match TRBD1. This CDR3 has 13 amino acids. With 2 bases clipped from V and 10 bases from J, the junction kept 5 bases outside the gene matches. Germline CDR1 reads ENHRY; CDR2 reads SYGVKD.

The rearrangement links TRBV6-2 or TRBV6-3 to TRBJ1-2; D is perhaps TRBD1 (6 bases). Germline V lookup: CDR1 MNHEY, CDR2 SVGEGT. This CDR3 has 16 amino acids. Trimming left V 0 bases short and J 4 bases short, with 15 bases between. The CDR3: CASSYSTGQSFYGYTF. CDR3 coding DNA: TGTGCCAGCAGTTACTCCACCGGACAGAGCTTCTATGGCTACACCTTC.

This clone was counted a few times. The V gene is TRBV20-1, the J gene TRBJ2-5; no clear D. From germline, CDR1 is DFQATT and CDR2 SNEGSKA (reference sequence). The CDR3 is made up of 11 amino acids. The germline V and J ends were trimmed by 3 bases and 2 bases, with 4 bases remaining between them. CDR3 coding DNA: TGCAGTGCTAGTGGGCAAGAGACCCAGTACTTC. Its translation: CSASGQETQYF.

The V gene is TRBV4-2, the J gene TRBJ2-1; D is possibly TRBD1 (5 bases). Per the germline V gene, CDR1 is LGHNA and CDR2 is YNFKEQ. There are 17 residues in the CDR3. Trimming pared 3 bases from V and 0 bases from J, leaving 15 bases between. CDR3 sequence (DNA): TGTGCCAGCAGCCATACTGCGGACACCGGCTCCTACAATGAGCAGTTCTTC. It codes for CASSHTADTGSYNEQFF.

The chain combines TRBV5-5 with TRBJ2-7; no clear D. CDR1 is SGHKS and CDR2 is YYEKEE in the germline V gene (reference sequence). The CDR3 is made up of 13 amino acids. Trimming cost V 1 base and J 2 bases, with 7 bases left between them. This CDR3 reads CASSLFVAYEQYF. Written as DNA, the CDR3 is TGTGCCAGCAGCTTGTTTGTCGCCTACGAGCAGTACTTC. Together with reference TRBV5-5 and TRBJ2-7, the CDR3 gives the full variable domain: DAGVTQSPTHLIKTRGQQVTLRCSPISGHKSVSWYQQVLGQGPQFIFQYYEKEERGRGNFPDRFSARQFPNYSSELNVNALLLGDSALYLCASSLFVAYEQYFGPGTRLTVT.

Details on this clone: Relative to the germline gene, one junction end is altered; a read error may explain this. This chain links TRBV2 with TRBJ1-4; 7 positions match TRBD1. The CDR3 covers 15 residues. Germline V gives CDR1 SNHLY, CDR2 FYNNEI. The CDR3 DNA follows: TGTACCAGCAGTGACCTAGGGACAGCGAATGAAAAACTGTTTTTT. Translating it yields CTSSDLGTANEKLFF.

The chain couples TRBV9 to TRBJ2-2; 13 bases align to TRBD2. The CDR3 spans 18 residues. V lost 2 bases to trimming and J lost 3 bases; unmatched junction nucleotides: 7. Germline V CDR1 and CDR2: SGDLS, YYNGEE. The CDR3 bases are TGTGCCAGCAGCGTCGTCGGACTAGCGGGGGCCTACACCGGGGAGCTGTTTTTT. This encodes CASSVVGLAGAYTGELFF.

This chain links TRBV28 with TRBJ1-1; TRBD1 is a possible D gene (6 bases). V was pared by 5 bases and J by 1 base, with 11 bases between. The CDR3 covers 14 residues. The V gene's germline CDR1 is MDHEN and CDR2 SYDVKM. CDR3 region: CASSEGQQNTEAFF. The CDR3 bases are TGTGCCAGCAGTGAAGGACAGCAGAACACTGAAGCTTTCTTT.

This rearrangement joins TRBV7-3 to TRBJ2-3; 9 bases are shared with TRBD1. V was clipped by 2 bases and J by 4 bases; unmatched bases: 4. This CDR3 is built from 15 residues. Germline CDR1 reads SGHTA; CDR2 reads FQGTGA. As DNA, the CDR3 is TGTGCCAGCAGCTTAGGGGACAGGGATTCAGATACGCAGTATTTT. This codes for CASSLGDRDSDTQYF. Filled out from reference TRBV7-3 and TRBJ2-3, the complete variable domain reads GAGVSQTPSNKVTEKGKYVELRCDPISGHTALYWYRQSLGQGPEFLIYFQGTGAADDSGLPNDRFFAVRPEGSVSTLKIQRTERGDSAVYLCASSLGDRDSDTQYFGPGTRLTVL.

This chain joins TRBV19 and TRBJ1-2; TRBD1 is a possible D gene (5 bases). The CDR3 sequence is 16 residues long. Germline CDR1 is LNHDA and CDR2 is SQIVND (reference sequence). Trimming left V 7 bases short and J 7 bases short, with 25 bases between. CDR3 region: CASITHRSGTERGYTF. The CDR3 nucleotides are TGTGCCAGTATCACCCACCGGTCCGGGACGGAACGTGGCTACACCTTC.